This T cell receptor (beta chain) was found in a study of CD8+ T cells in alopecia areata. TCR sequencing used cDNA made by reverse transcription of extracted RNA. Profiling relied on immunoSEQ multiplex PCR, and the TCRdb table lists in-frame clones only, not all of them. The profile shows a few hundred thousand clones, 56% of them singletons. On this clone: The target antigen is unknown.

The V gene's germline CDR1 is SGHDT and CDR2 YYEEEE. With V trimmed by 1 base and J by 3 bases, 5 bases remained unmatched. The CDR3 is made up of 15 amino acids. Isolation of CD4+ and CD8+ T cells from PBMCs was achieved by sorting. Whole-study findings and limits: Especially in alopecia totalis/universalis, lesional scalp showed greater clonality than normal scalp did. Patients showed less clear TCR sequence sharing than mice, possibly partly because of HLA diversity. Scalp specimens additionally yield sequences from normal skin's resident alphabeta T cells.

The chain uses TRBV5-6 and TRBJ2-3; 7 nucleotides line up with TRBD1. The TCR originated in a human donor in good health. The sequencing sample was made of CD8+ T cells sorted from blood. The CDR3 here is CASSLKGQFTDTQYF. CDR3 DNA sequence: TGTGCCAGCAGCTTGAAGGGACAGTTTACAGATACGCAGTATTTT.